This entry lists 30 T cell receptor beta chains sequenced from one sample in a study of cytomegalovirus exposure and HLA in healthy donors. The PCR had 60 Vbeta and 13 Jbeta primers. The protocol was immunoSEQ multiplex PCR, while the TCRdb copy is restricted to in-frame clones and leaves out a portion. The sample includes 150,000 to 200,000 clones, around 62% seen only once; the top ten take less than 3%. Sequences were obtained from PBMCs. These receptors came from a man between 35 and 55 years old in good health and CMV-seronegative.

The chain recombines TRBV2 with TRBJ2-7; tentatively, D is TRBD1 (5 bases). The CDR3 runs to 12 residues. From germline, CDR1 is SNHLY and CDR2 FYNNEI. The germline V and J ends were trimmed by 8 bases and 6 bases, with 14 bases remaining between them. The CDR3 coding sequence is TGTGCCAGCGGGGCCCTTCGTGTCGAGCAGTACTTC. It translates to CASGALRVEQYF.

The V gene is TRBV2, the J gene TRBJ2-3; TRBD1 matches 8 bases. Per germline, CDR1 SNHLY and CDR2 FYNNEI. V shed 7 bases and J 2 bases; nucleotides not matched to a gene: 8. This CDR3 comprises 15 residues. CDR3 amino acids: CASIPRTGYTDTQYF. In DNA form, the CDR3 reads TGTGCCAGCATCCCCCGGACAGGGTACACAGATACGCAGTATTTT. Looking up the rest from reference TRBV2 and TRBJ2-3 gives the full variable domain: EPEVTQTPSHQVTQMGQEVILRCVPISNHLYFYWYRQILGQKVEFLVSFYNNEISEKSEIFDDQFSVERPDGSNFTLKIRSTKLEDSAMYFCASIPRTGYTDTQYFGPGTRLTVL.

CDR3 sequence: CASSPGQGRMGYTF. CDR3 nucleotides: TGTGCCAGCAGTCCCGGACAGGGCCGGATGGGCTACACCTTC. The V gene is TRBV27, the J gene TRBJ1-2; 8 bases map to TRBD1. Germline-derived CDR1 and CDR2 are MNHEY and SMNVEV (reference sequence). Unmatched junction bases numbered 10, after V lost 5 bases and J lost 8 bases. The CDR3 totals 14 residues.

The CDR3 spells CAITKGSGETQYF. The CDR3 coding sequence is TGTGCCATCACCAAAGGTAGCGGAGAGACCCAGTACTTC. This rearrangement joins TRBV10-3 to TRBJ2-5; D is perhaps TRBD2 (6 bases). Trimming pared 7 bases from V and 4 bases from J, leaving 13 bases between. The germline CDR1 and CDR2 sequences are ENHRY and SYGVKD. The CDR3 contains 13 residues.

This clone has just a few counts. This chain joins TRBV6-4 and TRBJ2-3, with TRBD2 identical over 9 bases. The CDR3 runs 14 residues. CDR1 is MRHNA and CDR2 is SNTAGT in the germline V gene. Unmatched junction bases numbered 6, after V lost 8 bases and J lost 3 bases. The CDR3 region has the DNA TGTGCCAGCTCCGAGCGGGGGGTAACAGATACGCAGTATTTT. Protein sequence: CASSERGVTDTQYF.

The CDR3, as DNA: TGTGCCAGCTCACCATTAGCGGGAAGTTACAATGAGCAGTTCTTC. Protein sequence: CASSPLAGSYNEQFF. V is TRBV18 and J is TRBJ2-1, with 8 bases that match TRBD2. The CDR3 is 15 residues long. V gave up 2 bases and J gave up 4 bases; unmatched junction bases: 4. Germline V gene data show CDR1 as KGHSH and CDR2 as LQKENI.

The chain recombines TRBV7-2 with TRBJ2-1; 8 nucleotides align to TRBD1. Germline CDR1 and CDR2: SGHTA and FQGNSA. The CDR3 consists of 14 residues. With 0 bases clipped from V and 10 bases from J, the junction kept 5 bases outside the gene matches. DNA of the CDR3: TGTGCCAGCAGCTTAGCGCAGGGGGCGAGGGAGCAGTTCTTC. Its protein is CASSLAQGAREQFF.

V gene TRBV7-8 combines with J gene TRBJ1-6, with D possibly TRBD1 on 5 matching bases. Germline CDR1 is SGHVS and CDR2 is FQNEAQ. Trimming removed 5 bases at V and 6 bases at J, with 14 bases between. This CDR3 contains 15 residues. The CDR3 is CASSPMGGGNSPLHF. The CDR3 bases are TGTGCCAGCAGCCCTATGGGGGGGGGTAATTCACCCCTCCACTTT.

This clone was counted once. The rearrangement links TRBV2 to TRBJ2-5; TRBD2 matches at 7 bases. From germline, CDR1 is SNHLY and CDR2 FYNNEI. Unmatched junction bases numbered 3, after V lost 3 bases and J lost 2 bases. This CDR3 region has 14 residues. This CDR3 is CASSDRAGQETQYF. The DNA for the CDR3 is TGTGCCAGCAGTGATCGAGCGGGACAAGAGACCCAGTACTTC.

The V and J genes are TRBV29-1 and TRBJ1-4, with no clear D. Trimming removed 5 bases from V and 5 bases from J, with 12 bases in between. CDR3 size: 13 residues. CDR1 is SQVTM, CDR2 ANQGSEA, per germline. CDR3 bases: TGCAGCGTTCAGCGTTCAGAGAATGAAAAACTGTTTTTT. Its protein product is CSVQRSENEKLFF.

This sequence joins TRBV10-3 and TRBJ2-7; TRBD1 matches at 7 bases. Germline CDR1 and CDR2: ENHRY and SYGVKD. J was trimmed by 0 bases and V by 8 bases; bases with no gene match: 10. The CDR3 loop spans 15 amino acids. CDR3 bases: TGTGCCATCTCACTTACCGGGACAGTCTCCTACGAGCAGTACTTC. Translation: CAISLTGTVSYEQYF.

The chain is built from TRBV23-1 and TRBJ2-7; 7 nucleotides agree with TRBD1. TRBV23-1 is an ORF, and what it does is uncertain. The CDR3 contains 19 residues. V lost 2 bases to trimming and J lost 3 bases; unmatched junction nucleotides: 19. CDR3 in DNA: TGCGCCAGCAGTCAACCGACAGGGAGCTCTGGGGGTAACAACTACGAGCAGTACTTC. Its protein product is CASSQPTGSSGGNNYEQYF.

In nucleotides, the CDR3 is TGCGCCAGCAGCCCCCTTGGGGGCCGGGGAACTGAAGCTTTCTTT. Protein: CASSPLGGRGTEAFF. V and J are TRBV4-1 and TRBJ1-1, with D possibly being TRBD1 (6 bases). CDR1 and CDR2 (germline): MGHRA, YSYEKL. This CDR3 region has 15 residues. Trimming removed 4 bases at V and 5 bases at J, with 17 bases between.

The chain combines TRBV2 with TRBJ1-3; 7 nucleotides agree with TRBD1. The CDR3 totals 15 residues. The germline CDR1 and CDR2 sequences are SNHLY and FYNNEI. V trimming: 3 bases; J trimming: 0 bases; junction bases outside the gene matches: 2. In DNA form, the CDR3 reads TGTGCCAGCAGTGAGGGACAGAGCTCTGGAAACACCATATATTTT. It yields the protein CASSEGQSSGNTIYF.

This rearrangement joins TRBV7-9 to TRBJ2-1, with 8 bases fitting TRBD2. CDR1 and CDR2 (germline): SEHNR, FQNEAQ (reference sequence). The CDR3 totals 13 residues. The junction had 1 base not matched to a gene; V was cut back by 3 bases and J by 6 bases. In nucleotides, the CDR3 is TGTGCCAGCAGCTTCACTAGCGGCAATGAGCAGTTCTTC. Its translation is CASSFTSGNEQFF. Supplemented by reference TRBV7-9 and TRBJ2-1, the full variable domain reads DTGVSQNPRHKITKRGQNVTFRCDPISEHNRLYWYRQTLGQGPEFLTYFQNEAQLEKSRLLSDRFSAERPKGSFSTLEIQRTEQGDSAMYLCASSFTSGNEQFFGPGTRLTVL.

The V call is TRBV6-1, the J call TRBJ2-7, with a weak D call TRBD2 (5 bases). With 6 bases removed from V and 1 base from J, the gap between germline ends came to 16 bases. Germline loops: CDR1 MNHNS, CDR2 SASEGT. The CDR3 contains 15 residues. CDR3 coding DNA: TGTGCCAGCAGAAAACTGGACCCGGGGTCCTACGAGCAGTACTTC. Its translation is CASRKLDPGSYEQYF.

In the case of this clone: A junction end diverges from the germline sequence, so it may reflect a read error. V is TRBV7-9 and J is TRBJ1-1, with a possible D match to TRBD1 (5 bases). The CDR3 is 12 residues long. CDR1 and CDR2 from the germline V gene are SEHNR and FQNEAQ (reference sequence). The CDR3 nucleotides are TGTTCCAGCAGTCCGTTCAGGGCTGAAGCTTTCTTT. Translation: CSSSPFRAEAFF.

This chain uses TRBV30 with TRBJ2-5; no clear D gene. The CDR3 contains 11 residues. Germline V lookup: CDR1 GTSNPN, CDR2 SVGIG (reference sequence). Deletions cut 2 bases from V and 5 bases from J, with 6 bases between. Written as DNA, the CDR3 is TGTGCCTGGAGTCACGGGGAGACCCAGTACTTC. This gives the protein CAWSHGETQYF. Based on the CDR3 plus reference TRBV30 and TRBJ2-5, the full variable domain is SQTIHQWPATLVQPVGSPLSLECTVEGTSNPNLYWYRQAAGRGLQLLFYSVGIGQISSEVPQNLSASRPQDRQFILSSKKLLLSDSGFYLCAWSHGETQYFGPGTRLLVL.

This chain joins TRBV5-5 and TRBJ2-6; TRBD2 might be the D (5 bases). The CDR3 runs 14 residues. V gave up 7 bases and J gave up 0 bases, with 8 bases separating them. Germline values: CDR1 SGHKS, CDR2 YYEKEE (reference sequence). The CDR3 DNA reads TGTGCCAGCCGACTAAGCTCTGGGGCCAACGTCCTGACTTTC. Its translation is CASRLSSGANVLTF.

In the case of this clone: One end of the junction does not line up with germline, which may come from a read error. V gene TRBV7-9 combines with J gene TRBJ1-1; D not resolved. Per the germline V gene, CDR1 is SEHNR and CDR2 is FQNEAQ (reference sequence). This CDR3 spans 12 amino acids. The CDR3 sequence is CSSSLAAVEAFF. In DNA, the CDR3 is TGTTCCAGCAGCTTAGCGGCGGTCGAAGCTTTCTTT.

The V call is TRBV19, the J call TRBJ2-2, with TRBD1 matching 10 bases. CDR3 length: 16 amino acids. From germline, CDR1 is LNHDA and CDR2 SQIVND (reference sequence). V dropped 3 bases and J dropped 5; count of bases not matched to a gene: 6. This CDR3 reads CASSIPDRGITGELFF. The CDR3 DNA reads as TGTGCCAGTAGTATCCCGGACAGGGGGATAACCGGGGAGCTGTTTTTT.

On this clone: One end of the junction varies from germline; a read error may be responsible. This rearrangement joins TRBV7-9 to TRBJ2-5; D is undetermined. Germline CDR1 reads SEHNR; CDR2 reads FQNEAQ (reference sequence). The CDR3 contains 12 residues. As DNA, the CDR3 is TGTTCCAGCAGCTTGCACAGCCAGACCCAGTACTTC. This codes for CSSSLHSQTQYF.

The rearrangement links TRBV27 to TRBJ2-5; 14 bases agree with TRBD2. The V gene end was trimmed by 5 bases and the J gene end by 5 bases; junction bases not matched to a gene: 1. Germline values: CDR1 MNHEY, CDR2 SMNVEV (reference sequence). This CDR3 spans 14 amino acids. CDR3 in DNA: TGTGCCAGCAGTCGGACTAGCGGGAGGGAGACCCAGTACTTC. The encoded protein is CASSRTSGRETQYF.

This clone has a handful of counts. The V and J genes are TRBV5-1 and TRBJ2-2, with 8 bases aligning to TRBD1. Germline-derived CDR1 and CDR2 are SGHRS and YFSETQ. CDR3 length: 14 residues. V was pared by 3 bases and J by 5 bases, with 3 bases of the junction left unmatched. The CDR3 DNA reads TGCGCCAGCAGCTGGGACAGGATTACCGGGGAGCTGTTTTTT. This gives the protein CASSWDRITGELFF.

The chain employs TRBV7-8 and TRBJ1-3, with 8 positions matching TRBD1. This CDR3 comprises 14 residues. V shed 5 bases and J 4 bases; nucleotides not matched to a gene: 4. In germline, CDR1 is SGHVS, CDR2 FQNEAQ. The CDR3 bases are TGTGCCAGCAGCCCGGGACAGGCGGGAAACACCATATATTTT. Translation gives CASSPGQAGNTIYF.

This clone was picked up one time. V is TRBV7-2 and J is TRBJ2-3, with TRBD2 matching over 8 bases. CDR3 length equals 13 residues. Trimming removed 3 bases from V and 5 bases from J; junction bases left unmatched: 1. The germline V gene encodes CDR1 SGHTA and CDR2 FQGNSA. CDR3 nucleotides: TGTGCCAGCAGCTTCAGCGGGGGAGATACGCAGTATTTT. The encoded protein is CASSFSGGDTQYF.

The CDR3 DNA reads as TGTGCCATCAGTAACCTAGCGGGAGTTTCGGAGAATGAGCAGTTCTTC. It encodes CAISNLAGVSENEQFF. The genes are TRBV10-3 and TRBJ2-1, with 10 bases fitting TRBD2. There are 16 residues in the CDR3. Per germline, CDR1 ENHRY and CDR2 SYGVKD. After removal of 5 bases from V and 7 bases from J, the junction contained 11 bases not matched to a gene.

J is TRBJ1-3 and V is TRBV30; D is undetermined. Trimming removed 1 base from V and 4 bases from J, with 11 bases in between. CDR3 length equals 14 residues. Germline V gene sequence: CDR1 GTSNPN, CDR2 SVGIG (reference sequence). The CDR3 DNA reads TGTGCCTGGAGTGGTTCGGGAACGGGAAACACCATATATTTT. Protein: CAWSGSGTGNTIYF.

The chain couples TRBV2 to TRBJ2-3; TRBD2 agrees at 7 bases. V shed 8 bases, J shed 2 bases, and the junction held 7 bases outside the gene matches. The CDR3 has 14 amino acids. Germline CDR1 and CDR2: SNHLY and FYNNEI. This CDR3 is CASARLALTDTQYF. The CDR3 nucleotides read TGTGCCAGCGCACGACTAGCCCTCACAGATACGCAGTATTTT.

This rearrangement joins TRBV7-9 to TRBJ2-7; 13 nucleotides line up with TRBD2. In germline, CDR1 is SEHNR, CDR2 FQNEAQ (reference sequence). The CDR3 runs 16 residues. V lost 5 bases, J lost 6 bases, and 10 bases stayed unmatched. The CDR3 reads CASSPLRTSGSSEQYF. The CDR3 DNA follows: TGTGCCAGCAGCCCTCTGAGGACTAGCGGGAGCTCCGAGCAGTACTTC.